The rows below give T cell receptor beta chains drawn from one sample of a study of CD8+ T cells in alopecia areata. The method was immunoSEQ multiplex PCR; TCRdb's version includes in-frame clones alone and lacks a portion of them. The sample comprises hundreds of thousands of clones, 57% of which are singletons, and 0.4% to 0.55% rests with the top ten. The sample consisted of CD4+ T cells sorted from blood, taken at week 0. Receptor source: a human donor with alopecia areata. The conserved cysteine and the conserved F or W are not part of the CDR3 here.

j_gene: TRBJ2-7
v_gene: TRBV7-2
CDR3aa: ASSFTSGTGYEQY

j_gene: TRBJ1-1
v_gene: TRBV30
CDR3aa: AWSVRGLGTEAF

j_gene: TRBJ2-3
v_gene: TRBV9
CDR3aa: ASSVQNGDTQY

j_gene: TRBJ2-5
v_gene: TRBV11-2
CDR3aa: ASSQYRGGETQY

j_gene: TRBJ1-2
v_gene: TRBV5-1
CDR3aa: ASSDPGQGVLGGYT

j_gene: TRBJ2-6
v_gene: TRBV2
CDR3aa: ASSEARTGANVLT

j_gene: TRBJ2-5
v_gene: TRBV29-1
CDR3aa: SDRYQETQY

j_gene: TRBJ2-6
v_gene: TRBV5-1
CDR3aa: ASSLEAIRANVLT

j_gene: TRBJ2-7
v_gene: TRBV7-2
CDR3aa: ASSYVSYEQY

j_gene: TRBJ2-3
v_gene: TRBV29-1
CDR3aa: SVGTWRGGIRADTQY

j_gene: TRBJ1-5
v_gene: TRBV30
CDR3aa: AWSRAGSVEQPQH

j_gene: TRBJ2-3
v_gene: TRBV7-3
CDR3aa: ASSQAGAELDTQY

j_gene: TRBJ2-6
v_gene: TRBV18
CDR3aa: ASSPGRWSGANVLT

j_gene: TRBJ1-5
v_gene: TRBV7-9
CDR3aa: ASSYRENQPQH

j_gene: TRBJ1-1
v_gene: TRBV4-1
CDR3aa: ASSLNTGVPAEAF

j_gene: TRBJ2-3
v_gene: TRBV7-9
CDR3aa: ASDLGELAGTTDTQY

j_gene: TRBJ2-2
v_gene: TRBV25-1
CDR3aa: ASSVSTGELF

j_gene: TRBJ2-5
v_gene: TRBV29-1
CDR3aa: SVERTSGETQY

j_gene: TRBJ2-3
v_gene: TRBV5-4
CDR3aa: ASSLGGTDTQY

j_gene: TRBJ1-3
v_gene: TRBV2
CDR3aa: ASTRDTRTSGNTIY

j_gene: TRBJ2-2
v_gene: TRBV15
CDR3aa: ATSNSRWAGELF

j_gene: TRBJ1-1
v_gene: TRBV5-1
CDR3aa: ASSSGMNTEAF

j_gene: TRBJ2-1
v_gene: TRBV5-1
CDR3aa: ASSRDYTSLNEQF

j_gene: TRBJ2-7
v_gene: TRBV27
CDR3aa: ASSLFGFTY

j_gene: TRBJ2-7
v_gene: TRBV27
CDR3aa: ASTRTGWVEQY

j_gene: TRBJ2-7
v_gene: TRBV29-1
CDR3aa: SVVISRGNYEQY

j_gene: TRBJ1-1
v_gene: TRBV29-1
CDR3aa: SVEKIIREESAF

j_gene: TRBJ1-2
v_gene: TRBV5-4
CDR3aa: ASSFEVYGYT

j_gene: TRBJ1-5
v_gene: TRBV29-1
CDR3aa: SALWDRNHQPQH

j_gene: TRBJ2-3
v_gene: TRBV6-4
CDR3aa: ASSDSAPSGGRDTQY

j_gene: TRBJ1-2
v_gene: TRBV5-4
CDR3aa: ASSYRASSRYGYT

j_gene: TRBJ2-7
v_gene: TRBV7-9
CDR3aa: ASSPGTSGAHYEQY

j_gene: TRBJ1-2
v_gene: TRBV15
CDR3aa: ATSRAGQGYGYT

j_gene: TRBJ2-2
v_gene: TRBV6-1
CDR3aa: ASKVTPNTGELF

j_gene: TRBJ1-5
v_gene: TRBV9
CDR3aa: ASSVGWQANQPQH

j_gene: TRBJ1-2
v_gene: TRBV9
CDR3aa: ASSPQGTHGYT

j_gene: TRBJ2-1
v_gene: TRBV9
CDR3aa: ASSVGGEQF

j_gene: TRBJ1-3
v_gene: TRBV7-3
CDR3aa: ASSQGNGNTIY

j_gene: TRBJ1-1
v_gene: TRBV2
CDR3aa: ASSAIWTRNTEAF

j_gene: TRBJ1-6
v_gene: TRBV27
CDR3aa: ASSPRGGTGSPLH

j_gene: TRBJ1-2
v_gene: TRBV6-1
CDR3aa: ASSEDPTGGYT

j_gene: TRBJ1-1
v_gene: TRBV9
CDR3aa: ASSPTGGPDTEAF

j_gene: TRBJ2-1
v_gene: TRBV28
CDR3aa: ASSATGYEQF

j_gene: TRBJ1-2
v_gene: TRBV30
CDR3aa: AWSDRAPGGSRDT

j_gene: TRBJ2-1
v_gene: TRBV29-1
CDR3aa: SVELLAGYNEQF

j_gene: TRBJ1-2
v_gene: TRBV4-1
CDR3aa: ASSQVLGGRDYGYT

j_gene: TRBJ1-2
v_gene: TRBV4-1
CDR3aa: ASSQHGTTNYGYT

j_gene: TRBJ2-3
v_gene: TRBV18
CDR3aa: ASSPPTGTSTDTQY

j_gene: TRBJ2-2
v_gene: TRBV29-1
CDR3aa: SVARLANTGELF

j_gene: TRBJ2-3
v_gene: TRBV9
CDR3aa: ASSVAGGFTDTQY

j_gene: TRBJ2-3
v_gene: TRBV5-6
CDR3aa: ASSGQGFADTQY

j_gene: TRBJ1-2
v_gene: TRBV5-1
CDR3aa: ASSLALLGDGYT

j_gene: TRBJ2-2
v_gene: TRBV29-1
CDR3aa: SVGGVLTGELF